These 28 T cell receptor beta chains came from one sample sequenced in a study of T cells after yellow fever vaccination. MiXCR was run by TCRdb on the 5' RACE reads, yielding one entry per CDR3 protein. The sample shows some 550,000 distinct CDR3 sequences, around 21% of them seen only once. The sequences come from PBMCs, collected 15 days after the yellow fever booster vaccination. All receptors derive from a man aged 30 to 45 who received the YFV17D yellow fever vaccine.

The chain links TRBV20-1 to TRBJ1-5, with no clear D. The CDR3 contains 11 residues. Germline V CDR1 and CDR2: DFQATT, SNEGSKA (reference sequence). V gave up 4 bases and J gave up 6 bases, with 7 bases separating them. CDR3 in DNA: TGCAGTGCTACCGCTACTCAGCCCCAGCATTTT. It specifies CSATATQPQHF.

At least ten counts were recorded for this clonotype. V is TRBV6-6 and J is TRBJ1-1; possibly TRBD1 for D (5 bases). The CDR3 is made up of 11 amino acids. V was shortened by 10 bases and J by 4 bases, with 10 bases between the two germline ends. From germline, CDR1 is MNHNY and CDR2 SVGAGI (reference sequence). Here the CDR3 DNA reads TGTGCCACAGGGCGTAGCACTGAAGCTTTCTTT. Protein: CATGRSTEAFF.

This clonotype was observed a few times. This chain uses TRBV3-1 with TRBJ2-7; 7 bases map to TRBD1. V shed 3 bases and J 7 bases; nucleotides not matched to a gene: 15. Germline CDR1 and CDR2: LGHDT and YNNKEL (reference sequence). CDR3 length: 16 amino acids. CDR3 nucleotides: TGTGCCAGCAGCCAGCCGACGCCGGGACAGCCTTGGGAGCAGTACTTC. Translating it yields CASSQPTPGQPWEQYF.

This clonotype was counted between two and nine times. This chain uses TRBV28 with TRBJ2-3; D may be TRBD1 or TRBD2 (6 bases each). Germline values: CDR1 MDHEN, CDR2 SYDVKM. CDR3 size: 19 residues. V lost 4 bases to trimming and J lost 1 base, with 24 bases between them. The CDR3 spells CASSSIGRAGGARTDTQYF. The CDR3 nucleotides are TGTGCCAGCAGTTCCATCGGGCGGGCCGGGGGCGCTCGCACAGATACGCAGTATTTT.

This rearrangement joins TRBV15 to TRBJ2-7; TRBD2 matches at 7 bases. The CDR3 contains 13 residues. Germline values: CDR1 LNHNV, CDR2 YYDKDF (reference sequence). The trim removed 8 bases at V and 5 bases at J, leaving 9 bases unmatched. CDR3 sequence: CATGGSGMNEQYF. CDR3 nucleotides: TGTGCCACCGGGGGGAGCGGGATGAACGAGCAGTACTTC.

The chain combines TRBV7-8 with TRBJ2-1, with D perhaps TRBD2 (5 bases). The CDR3 has 15 residues. Deletions cut 8 bases from V and 3 bases from J, with 17 bases between. CDR1 is SGHVS and CDR2 is FQNEAQ in the germline V gene. The CDR3 DNA reads as TGTGCCAGCTTCCCCTTAGCGCCCAGCTACAATGAGCAGTTCTTC. It specifies CASFPLAPSYNEQFF.

This clonotype was counted between two and nine times. The CDR3 sequence is CASSNTNQPQHF. As DNA, the CDR3 is TGTGCCAGCAGTAACACCAATCAGCCCCAGCATTTT. The chain is built from TRBV2 and TRBJ1-5; D ambiguous. This CDR3 contains 12 residues. Germline CDR1 reads SNHLY; CDR2 reads FYNNEI. Between the trimmed V and J ends, which lost 5 bases and 3 bases, there was a span of 5 bases. The entire variable domain, with the rest obtained from reference TRBV2 and TRBJ1-5, is as follows: EPEVTQTPSHQVTQMGQEVILRCVPISNHLYFYWYRQILGQKVEFLVSFYNNEISEKSEIFDDQFSVERPDGSNFTLKIRSTKLEDSAMYFCASSNTNQPQHFGDGTRLSIL.

The chain uses TRBV24-1 and TRBJ2-3, with 10 bases fitting TRBD2. V lost 2 bases and J lost 5; bases outside the gene matches: 3. From germline, CDR1 is KGHDR and CDR2 SFDVKD. CDR3 length equals 15 residues. CDR3 nucleotides: TGTGCCACCAGTGATTCTCGGACTAGCGGAGATACGCAGTATTTT. Translation gives CATSDSRTSGDTQYF.

About this clonotype: This may be a read error, as it is one base from a much larger clone. The J gene is TRBJ2-5, the V gene TRBV7-2; D remains ambiguous. Germline CDR1 is SGHTA and CDR2 is FQGNSA. The length of the CDR3 is 10 residues. Trimming removed 7 bases at V and 5 bases at J, with 5 bases between. The DNA of the CDR3 is TGTGCCAGCAACGGGGAGACCCAGTACTTC. Translation: CASNGETQYF.

This clonotype was observed a handful of times. V is TRBV5-1 and J is TRBJ2-1, with D maybe TRBD1 (5 bases). The CDR3 sequence is 14 residues long. Trimming shortened V by 0 bases and J by 2 bases, and 6 bases separated the two germline ends. CDR1 is SGHRS, CDR2 YFSETQ, per germline. CDR3 sequence reads: CASSLDRTYNEQFF. In DNA form, the CDR3 reads TGCGCCAGCAGCTTGGACAGGACCTACAATGAGCAGTTCTTC.

The gene calls are TRBV6-1 and TRBJ2-1, with 10 positions matching TRBD2. This CDR3 is 16 amino acids long. CDR1 and CDR2 (germline): MNHNS, SASEGT. V shed 6 bases and J 0 bases; nucleotides not matched to a gene: 5. CDR3 sequence reads: CASRSLAGGSYNEQFF. The CDR3 DNA follows: TGTGCCAGCAGATCCTTAGCGGGAGGCTCCTACAATGAGCAGTTCTTC.

This clonotype has a handful of counts. The gene calls are TRBV5-1 and TRBJ2-7; D might be TRBD2 (6 bases). The CDR3 loop spans 15 amino acids. Germline V lookup: CDR1 SGHRS, CDR2 YFSETQ. The V and J ends lost 2 bases and 1 base respectively, with 13 bases between them. The CDR3 protein is CASSFAGSTSYEQYF. DNA for the CDR3: TGCGCCAGCAGCTTTGCCGGGAGTACTTCCTACGAGCAGTACTTC. The variable domain in full, with the rest retrieved from reference TRBV5-1 and TRBJ2-7, is KAGVTQTPRYLIKTRGQQVTLSCSPISGHRSVSWYQQTPGQGLQFLFEYFSETQRNKGNFPGRFSGRQFSNSRSEMNVSTLELGDSALYLCASSFAGSTSYEQYFGPGTRLTVT.

This clonotype was observed a few times. The chain uses TRBV20-1 and TRBJ2-7, with TRBD2 matching over 13 bases. Germline CDR1 and CDR2: DFQATT and SNEGSKA (reference sequence). The CDR3 loop spans 13 amino acids. The chain's CDR3 is CSPGLAGVNEQYF. The CDR3 DNA sequence: TGCAGCCCCGGACTAGCGGGAGTAAACGAGCAGTACTTC.

This sequence joins TRBV29-1 and TRBJ2-4; 10 bases are a match to TRBD1. The CDR3 has 17 amino acids. After removal of 4 bases from V and 0 bases from J, the junction contained 9 bases not matched to a gene. Germline CDR1 SQVTM, CDR2 ANQGSEA. The CDR3 DNA reads as TGCAGCGTTGCCCTCTTGACAGGGGGCTCAGCCAAAAACATTCAGTACTTC. Encoded protein: CSVALLTGGSAKNIQYF.

This clonotype was seen a few times. The chain employs TRBV5-4 and TRBJ2-3; TRBD2 is a possible D gene (6 bases). This CDR3 comprises 12 residues. Germline V lookup: CDR1 SGHNT, CDR2 YYREEE (reference sequence). Trimming stripped 0 bases from V and 14 bases from J, with 13 bases between. The CDR3: CASSLAEGGWYF. CDR3 nucleotides: TGTGCCAGCAGCTTGGCTGAGGGAGGTTGGTATTTT.

The chain employs TRBV19 and TRBJ1-1; TRBD1 might be the D (6 bases). Per the germline V gene, CDR1 is LNHDA and CDR2 is SQIVND (reference sequence). The CDR3 consists of 12 residues. V dropped 6 bases and J dropped 7 bases, with 12 bases sitting between them. The CDR3 loop is CASRNRANEAFF. The CDR3 DNA sequence: TGTGCCAGTAGAAACAGGGCAAATGAAGCTTTCTTT.

This clonotype was picked up a small number of times. The chain recombines TRBV20-1 with TRBJ2-5; D is perhaps TRBD2 (6 bases). Germline V CDR1 and CDR2: DFQATT, SNEGSKA (reference sequence). CDR3 length equals 13 residues. The CDR3 DNA sequence: TGCAGAACGAAGTTGGCGGGGCAAGAGACCCAGTACTTC. This encodes CRTKLAGQETQYF.

A few counts support this clonotype. The rearrangement joins TRBV29-1 to TRBJ2-3; D possibly corresponds to TRBD1 (6 bases). Trimming pared 4 bases from V and 6 bases from J, leaving 11 bases between. From germline, CDR1 is SQVTM and CDR2 ANQGSEA. The CDR3 sequence is 12 residues long. The CDR3, as DNA: TGCAGCGTTGGGTTTCAGGGGGATACGCAGTATTTT. Translating it yields CSVGFQGDTQYF.

J is TRBJ2-5 and V is TRBV20-1, with TRBD2 matching 7 bases. The V gene end was trimmed by 5 bases and the J gene end by 4 bases; junction bases not matched to a gene: 7. The CDR3 is 13 amino acids. Germline values: CDR1 DFQATT, CDR2 SNEGSKA (reference sequence). Written as DNA, the CDR3 is TGCAGTGCTGGAACTAGCGTGGTAGAGACCCAGTACTTC. Translating gives CSAGTSVVETQYF.

This chain uses TRBV23-1 with TRBJ2-1; D uncertain. TRBV23-1 is identified as an open reading frame with a role that is uncertain. The CDR3 extends over 16 amino acids. V gave up 3 bases and J gave up 9 bases, with 21 bases separating them. CDR3 loop: CASSHIRALLAPEQFF. The CDR3 DNA reads as TGCGCCAGCAGTCACATCCGGGCGTTATTGGCTCCTGAGCAGTTCTTC.

The rearrangement uses TRBV6-5 and TRBJ2-7; D is perhaps TRBD2 (6 bases). Germline V CDR1 and CDR2: MNHEY, SVGAGI. This CDR3 region has 12 residues. V was clipped by 5 bases and J by 3 bases, with 8 bases between them. DNA of the CDR3: TGTGCCAGCAGTGCGGGACGCTACGAGCAGTACTTC. Protein sequence: CASSAGRYEQYF.

This clonotype occurred a few times. This chain joins TRBV5-1 and TRBJ2-7, with D perhaps matching TRBD1 (7 bases). The CDR3 consists of 14 residues. V was trimmed by 6 bases and J by 4 bases, leaving 17 bases between them. CDR1 is SGHRS, CDR2 YFSETQ, per germline. This CDR3 is CASTEGAVPYEQYF. The CDR3 DNA follows: TGCGCCAGCACGGAGGGGGCCGTCCCGTACGAGCAGTACTTC.

This clonotype showed up many times. This sequence joins TRBV5-1 and TRBJ2-3; TRBD2 might be the D (6 bases). The V end lost 2 bases, the J end lost 1 base, and 11 bases lay between the germline ends. The germline CDR1 and CDR2 sequences are SGHRS and YFSETQ. The CDR3 is 15 residues long. DNA of the CDR3: TGCGCCAGCAGCTTATCCGGGAGTGGCACAGATACGCAGTATTTT. It specifies CASSLSGSGTDTQYF.

The DNA of the CDR3 is TGTGCCAGCAGTTCCTCGGGGTCTGGGGGGTACGAGCAGTACTTC. Encoded protein: CASSSSGSGGYEQYF. The V call is TRBV27, the J call TRBJ2-7; tentatively, D is TRBD2 (6 bases). The germline gives CDR1 MNHEY, CDR2 SMNVEV (reference sequence). The CDR3 runs 15 residues. Trimming shortened V by 4 bases and J by 4 bases, and 17 bases separated the two germline ends.

The rearrangement joins TRBV29-1 to TRBJ1-2, with 8 bases lining up with TRBD1. The junction had 9 bases not matched to a gene; V was cut back by 3 bases and J by 6 bases. This CDR3 is built from 14 residues. The V gene's germline CDR1 is SQVTM and CDR2 ANQGSEA. The CDR3 coding sequence is TGCAGCGTTGAGGGTATCAGGGGGCGAAATGGCTACACCTTC. Translation: CSVEGIRGRNGYTF.

In this sample, this clonotype turned up many times. The CDR3 coding sequence is TGTGCCACCAGCAGAGAGGAACTCCGCCTGACTTTC. Translating it yields CATSREELRLTF. The V call is TRBV15, the J call TRBJ2-6; D unresolved. There are 12 residues in the CDR3. CDR1 and CDR2 (germline): LNHNV, YYDKDF (reference sequence). The V end was cut by 0 bases, the J end by 15 bases, with 9 bases between.

This clonotype turned up a few times. The rearrangement joins TRBV29-1 to TRBJ2-5, with a tentative D call TRBD2 (5 bases). The germline V gene has CDR1 SQVTM and CDR2 ANQGSEA. Trimming shortened V by 6 bases and J by 0 bases, and 8 bases separated the two germline ends. The CDR3 totals 12 residues. The chain's CDR3 is CSVRTYQETQYF. CDR3 bases: TGCAGCGTCCGGACTTACCAAGAGACCCAGTACTTC.

This clonotype was recorded a few times. This rearrangement joins TRBV5-5 to TRBJ2-3; D gene ambiguous. With 4 bases removed from V and 4 bases from J, the gap between germline ends came to 19 bases. Per germline, CDR1 SGHKS and CDR2 YYEKEE (reference sequence). The CDR3 contains 16 residues. As DNA, the CDR3 is TGTGCCAGCAGCCACCTGACTGGTAGGATGGCAGATACGCAGTATTTT. This codes for CASSHLTGRMADTQYF.